This TCR beta chain was profiled in a study of Tregs in tolerant kidney transplant recipients. Produced via immunoSEQ multiplex PCR; TCRdb's table is partial and in-frame only. This table holds roughly 20,000 clones, roughly 65% found once. CDR3 length: 15 amino acids. As regards this clone: As yet, its antigen is unknown.

The source material was Tregs from blood cultured with allogeneic cells. The sequence was obtained from a human donor in good health. This chain links TRBV7-5 with TRBJ2-6; the table gives TRBD2 as D, unverified against the DNA. TRBV7-5 is a known pseudogene. CDR3 protein: CARISEQSRANVLTF. CDR3 in DNA: TGTGCCAGAATTAGTGAGCAAAGTCGGGCCAACGTCCTGACTTTC.